This T cell receptor (beta chain) was retrieved from a study of blood T cell repertoires in COVID-19. Looking at the study overall: From the United States, Italy and Spain came samples of acute and convalescent COVID-19. The cDNA or gDNA used as material had been derived from T cells, B-cell-depleted T cells, or PBMCs.

The V end lost 6 bases, the J end lost 5 bases, and 20 bases lay between the germline ends. CDR1 is MNHEY, CDR2 SMNVEV, per germline (reference sequence). This CDR3 is 15 amino acids long. Per the authors' pipeline: Cell counts per sample came from amplifying reference gene primers. Profiled with immunoSEQ multiplex PCR; TCRdb holds only in-frame clones, not every one. That table furnishes V, J and clone size, whereas the DNA furnished D and trimming. The sample records about 140,000 clones, approximately 90% being singletons. The sequence was obtained from a human donor in a cohort sampled during active COVID-19. The sequenced sample consisted of peripheral blood. The chain uses TRBV27 and TRBJ2-7, with D maybe TRBD1 (5 bases). CDR3 in DNA: TGTGCCAGCAGACCCGTCGGCCAGGGTAAGGACGAGCAGTACTTC. This gives the protein CASRPVGQGKDEQYF.